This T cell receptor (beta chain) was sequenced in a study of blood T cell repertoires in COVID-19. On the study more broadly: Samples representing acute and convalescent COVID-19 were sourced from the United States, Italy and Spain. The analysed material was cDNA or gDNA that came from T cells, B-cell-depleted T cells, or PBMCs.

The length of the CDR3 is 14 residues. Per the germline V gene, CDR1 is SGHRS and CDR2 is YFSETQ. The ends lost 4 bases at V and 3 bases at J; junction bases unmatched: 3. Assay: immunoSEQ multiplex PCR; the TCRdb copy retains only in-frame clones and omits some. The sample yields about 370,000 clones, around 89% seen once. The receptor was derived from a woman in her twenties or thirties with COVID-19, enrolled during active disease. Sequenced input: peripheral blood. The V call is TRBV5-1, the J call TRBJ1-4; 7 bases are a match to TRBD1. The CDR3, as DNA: TGCGCCAGCAGCGTGGGACAGCCTAATGAAAAACTGTTTTTT. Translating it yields CASSVGQPNEKLFF. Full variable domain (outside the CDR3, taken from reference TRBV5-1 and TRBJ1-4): KAGVTQTPRYLIKTRGQQVTLSCSPISGHRSVSWYQQTPGQGLQFLFEYFSETQRNKGNFPGRFSGRQFSNSRSEMNVSTLELGDSALYLCASSVGQPNEKLFFGSGTQLSVL.